These T cell receptor beta chains were read from a single sample in a study of T cells in severe cutaneous drug reactions. TCRdb reanalyzed the multiplex PCR reads and collapses them to one entry per CDR3 protein, without DNA. The data include 20,000 to 25,000 distinct CDR3 sequences; the top ten clones carry approximately 7%. The sample consisted of PBMCs. These receptors originate from a human donor with toxic epidermal necrolysis, a severe cutaneous drug reaction. CDR3s include the opening cysteine and the closing phenylalanine or tryptophan. The order of the fields is V gene, J gene, clone size, CDR3 protein. Size is stated for part of the rows, as once, few or many counts, or as a class when the clone is expanded.

>TRBV20-1|TRBJ2-1|NA
CSARDQASQQFF
>TRBV12-3/TRBV12-4|TRBJ2-3|NA
CASSLVRGTDTQYF
>TRBV7-9|TRBJ2-7|NA
CASSSLGTDDGAYEQYF
>TRBV27|TRBJ2-3|NA
CASSFPGFTDTQYF
>TRBV7-9|TRBJ2-2|NA
CASTYTGELFF
>TRBV7-6|TRBJ2-7|medium-sized
CASSYSRGQGSHEQYF
>TRBV25-1|TRBJ2-1|NA
CASSVSLSGGMFF
>TRBV7-2|TRBJ1-1|NA
CASSLTGRSMNTEAFF
>TRBV2|TRBJ1-4|medium-sized
CASSRNRDGQKLFF
>TRBV6-5|TRBJ1-2|medium-sized
CASSTTGSGYTF
>TRBV11-2|TRBJ2-1|NA
CASSFGPPGSGILRSYNEQFF
>TRBV12-5|TRBJ1-4|NA
CASGLLNRDTNEKLFF
>TRBV7-2|TRBJ2-7|NA
CASSLAGLAGGTYEQYF
>TRBV5-4|TRBJ1-2|NA
CASSLGGVTGDYGYTF
>TRBV29-1|TRBJ2-7|NA
CSVEGQGGWNEQYF
>TRBV19|TRBJ1-5|NA
CASSILQNYNSNQPQHF
>TRBV19|TRBJ1-6|NA
CASSMIPGPANSPLHF
>TRBV19|TRBJ1-1|NA
CASRDRGSQNTEAFF
>TRBV20-1|TRBJ1-5|NA
CSAPGEPSNQPQHF
>TRBV27|TRBJ2-3|NA
CASSLLASGRFTDTQYF
>TRBV20-1|TRBJ2-7|NA
CSARDLGGSGRAYEQYF
>TRBV27|TRBJ2-1|NA
CASSLSSGPGNEQFF
>TRBV7-2|TRBJ1-4|NA
CASSSSPPGTNEKLFF
>TRBV7-3|TRBJ2-1|NA
CASSLHSGNIYNEQFF
>TRBV20-1|TRBJ1-5|NA
CSASPGFNQPQHF
>TRBV20-1|TRBJ2-7|NA
CSASRGFRTGGSEQYF
>TRBV28|TRBJ2-5|NA
CASSLAPQETQYF
>TRBV27|TRBJ2-5|NA
CASSLYGRRQETQYF
>TRBV5-5|TRBJ2-7|NA
CASSVQAGGPYEQYF
>TRBV4-3|TRBJ2-1|NA
CASSQDPGTYNEQFF
>TRBV28|TRBJ2-3|NA
CASSHRGGSTDTQYF
>TRBV7-9|TRBJ1-1|NA
CASSDQGWNTEAFF
>TRBV5-6|TRBJ2-1|NA
CASSSGLEHNEQFF
>TRBV10-3|TRBJ1-6|NA
CAIGDRIESSYNSPLHF
>TRBV30|TRBJ2-1|medium-sized
CACISGRRNEQFF
>TRBV29-1|TRBJ2-5|NA
CSVEAPRTSGSTVETQYF
>TRBV30|TRBJ2-1|medium-sized
CAWLSTGLASSLGSYNEQFF
>TRBV19|TRBJ1-1|NA
CASTLNTEAFF
>TRBV5-1|TRBJ2-1|NA
CASSSDWHNEQFF
>TRBV6-2/TRBV6-3|TRBJ2-6|NA
CASSVRYGANVLTF
>TRBV6-2/TRBV6-3|TRBJ2-7|NA
CASSYSSGPYEQYF
>TRBV12-3/TRBV12-4|TRBJ2-3|NA
CASSFAVTDTQYF
>TRBV4-2|TRBJ2-3|NA
CASSQDPPGTDTQYF
>TRBV4-2|TRBJ2-7|NA
CASSQVMREVGYEQYF
>TRBV6-6|TRBJ2-5|medium-sized
CASWRGGETQYF
>TRBV6-1|TRBJ2-1|NA
CASSEMWGPNEQFF
>TRBV19|TRBJ2-4|NA
CASSEGQNIQYF
>TRBV7-2|TRBJ2-3|NA
CASSHYRRSTDTQYF
>TRBV2|TRBJ2-7|medium-sized
CASSGTGTVVDYEQYF